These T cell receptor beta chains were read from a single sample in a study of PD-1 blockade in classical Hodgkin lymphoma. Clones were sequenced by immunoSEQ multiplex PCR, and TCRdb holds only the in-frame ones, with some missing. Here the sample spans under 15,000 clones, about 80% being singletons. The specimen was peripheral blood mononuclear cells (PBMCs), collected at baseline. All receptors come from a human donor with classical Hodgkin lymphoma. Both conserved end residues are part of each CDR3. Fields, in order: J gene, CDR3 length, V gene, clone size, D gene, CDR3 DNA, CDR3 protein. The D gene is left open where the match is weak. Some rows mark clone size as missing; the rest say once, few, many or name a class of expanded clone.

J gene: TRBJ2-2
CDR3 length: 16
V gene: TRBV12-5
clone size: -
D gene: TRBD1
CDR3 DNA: TGTGCTAGTGGTTCAACAGACAGGGATGTGAGCCGGGAGCTGTTTTTT
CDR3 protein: CASGSTDRDVSRELFF

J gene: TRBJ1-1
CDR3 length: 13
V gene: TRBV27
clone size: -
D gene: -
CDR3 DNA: TGTGCCAGCAGTTTAAATAGGGACACTGAAGCTTTCTTT
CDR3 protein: CASSLNRDTEAFF

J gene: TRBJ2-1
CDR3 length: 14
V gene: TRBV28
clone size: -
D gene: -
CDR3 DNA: TGTGCCAGCACCCCCCTGGGACTGAACAATGAGCAGTTCTTC
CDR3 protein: CASTPLGLNNEQFF

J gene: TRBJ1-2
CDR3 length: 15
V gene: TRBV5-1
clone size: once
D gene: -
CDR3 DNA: TGCGCCAGCAGCCCGGGACTCGCCGGTAACTATGGCTACACCTTC
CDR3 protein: CASSPGLAGNYGYTF

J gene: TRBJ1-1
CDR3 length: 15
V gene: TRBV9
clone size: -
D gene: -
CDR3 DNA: TGTGCCAGCAGCGTAGTAGGGGATGGCCGAATTGAAGCTTTCTTT
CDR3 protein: CASSVVGDGRIEAFF

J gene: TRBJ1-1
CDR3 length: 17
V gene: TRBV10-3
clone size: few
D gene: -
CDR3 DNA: TGTGCCATCAGTGAGAACGAAGGGGGTAAAGGGAACACTGAAGCTTTCTTT
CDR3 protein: CAISENEGGKGNTEAFF

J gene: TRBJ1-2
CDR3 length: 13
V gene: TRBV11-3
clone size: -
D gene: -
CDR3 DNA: TGTGCCAGCAGCTATAATGACAGAAGTGGCTACACCTTC
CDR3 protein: CASSYNDRSGYTF

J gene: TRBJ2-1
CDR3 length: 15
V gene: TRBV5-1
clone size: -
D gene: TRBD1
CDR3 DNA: TGCGCCAGCAGCTTCGACCCGGGACAGGGGAATGAGCAGTTCTTC
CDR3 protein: CASSFDPGQGNEQFF

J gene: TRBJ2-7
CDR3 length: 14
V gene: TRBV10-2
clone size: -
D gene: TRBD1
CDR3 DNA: TGCGCCAGCAGTGAGCCCGGACAGGGCTACGAGCAGTACTTC
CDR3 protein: CASSEPGQGYEQYF

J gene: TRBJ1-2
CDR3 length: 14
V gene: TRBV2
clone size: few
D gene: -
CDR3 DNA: TGTGCCAGCATAATTGTCCCCCAGGGCTATGGCTACACCTTC
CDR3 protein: CASIIVPQGYGYTF

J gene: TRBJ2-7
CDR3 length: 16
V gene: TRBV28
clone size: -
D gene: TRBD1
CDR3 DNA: TGTGCCAGCAGTTCACCCGGGACAGGACCCTCCTACGAGCAGTACTTC
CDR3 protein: CASSSPGTGPSYEQYF

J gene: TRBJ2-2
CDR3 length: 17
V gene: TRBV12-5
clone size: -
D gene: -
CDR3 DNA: TGTGCTAGTGGTTTGGTAATCGGGACAAAGAACACCGGGGAGCTGTTTTTT
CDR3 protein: CASGLVIGTKNTGELFF

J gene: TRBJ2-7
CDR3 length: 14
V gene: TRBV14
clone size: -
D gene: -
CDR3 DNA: TGTGCCAGCAGTCCTCAGGGGACGACCTACGAGCAGTACTTC
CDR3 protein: CASSPQGTTYEQYF

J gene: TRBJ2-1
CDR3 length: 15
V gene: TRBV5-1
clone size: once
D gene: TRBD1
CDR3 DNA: TGCGCCAGCAGCTTCGGTGGGACAGGGGGCAATGAGCAGTTCTTC
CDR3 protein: CASSFGGTGGNEQFF

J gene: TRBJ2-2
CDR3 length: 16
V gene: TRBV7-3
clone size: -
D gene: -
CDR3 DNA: TGTGCCAGCAGCTTATTGGACAGTGCAAACACCGGGGAGCTGTTTTTT
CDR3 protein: CASSLLDSANTGELFF

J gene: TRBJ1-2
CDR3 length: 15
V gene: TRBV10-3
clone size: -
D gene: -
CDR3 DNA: TGTGCCATCAGTGAGTCACCAGGGCCCTACTATGGCTACACCTTC
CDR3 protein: CAISESPGPYYGYTF

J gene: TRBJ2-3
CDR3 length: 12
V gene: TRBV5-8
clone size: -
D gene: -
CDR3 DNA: TGTGCCAGCAGCTTGAGGGCAGATACGCAGTATTTT
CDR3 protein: CASSLRADTQYF

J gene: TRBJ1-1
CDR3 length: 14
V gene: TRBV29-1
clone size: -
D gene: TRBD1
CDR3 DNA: TGCAGCGGGCAGAACAGGGGTTGGGACACTGAAGCTTTCTTT
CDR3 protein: CSGQNRGWDTEAFF

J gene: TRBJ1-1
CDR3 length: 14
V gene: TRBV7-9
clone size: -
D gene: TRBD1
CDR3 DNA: TGTGCCAGCAGATGGGACAGGGGGAACACTGAAGCTTTCTTT
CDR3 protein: CASRWDRGNTEAFF

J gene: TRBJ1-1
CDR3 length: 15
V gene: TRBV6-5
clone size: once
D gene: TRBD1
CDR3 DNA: TGTGCCAGCAGTCTAAAGGGGACAGGGAACACTGAAGCTTTCTTT
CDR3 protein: CASSLKGTGNTEAFF

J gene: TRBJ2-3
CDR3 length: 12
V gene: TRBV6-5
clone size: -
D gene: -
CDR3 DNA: TGTGCCAGCAGTCCTACCCCAGATACGCAGTATTTT
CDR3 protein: CASSPTPDTQYF

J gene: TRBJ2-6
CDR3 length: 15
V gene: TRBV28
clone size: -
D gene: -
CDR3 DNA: TGTGCCAGCAGGCAAACAGGGCCTGGGGCCAACGTCCTGACTTTC
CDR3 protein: CASRQTGPGANVLTF

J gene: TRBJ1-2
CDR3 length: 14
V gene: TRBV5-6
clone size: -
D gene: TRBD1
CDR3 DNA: TGTGCCAGCAGCTTAGGACAGGGGGCGTTTGGCTACACCTTC
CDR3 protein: CASSLGQGAFGYTF

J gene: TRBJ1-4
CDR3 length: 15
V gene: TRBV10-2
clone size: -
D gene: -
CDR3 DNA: TGCGCCAGCAGTGATATCGGGACTTATAATGAAAAACTGTTTTTT
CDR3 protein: CASSDIGTYNEKLFF

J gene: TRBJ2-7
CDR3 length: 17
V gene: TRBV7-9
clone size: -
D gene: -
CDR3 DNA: TGTGCCAGCAGCTATTCTCCCCGGGCCCCCCCACCCTACGAGCAGTACTTC
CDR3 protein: CASSYSPRAPPPYEQYF

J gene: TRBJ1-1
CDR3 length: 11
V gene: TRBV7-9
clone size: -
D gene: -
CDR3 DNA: TGTGCCTTAGGGGCCAACACTGAAGCTTTCTTT
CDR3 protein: CALGANTEAFF